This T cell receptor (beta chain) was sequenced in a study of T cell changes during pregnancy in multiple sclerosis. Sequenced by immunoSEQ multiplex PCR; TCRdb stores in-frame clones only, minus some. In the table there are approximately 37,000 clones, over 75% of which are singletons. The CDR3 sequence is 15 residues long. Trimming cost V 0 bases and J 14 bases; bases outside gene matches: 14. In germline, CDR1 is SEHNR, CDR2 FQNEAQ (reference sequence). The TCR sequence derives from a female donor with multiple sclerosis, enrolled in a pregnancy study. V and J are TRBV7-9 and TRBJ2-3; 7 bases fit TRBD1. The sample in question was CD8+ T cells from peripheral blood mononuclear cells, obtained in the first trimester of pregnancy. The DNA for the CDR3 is TGTGCCAGCAGCTTAGCGTCCCCTAGGGGACAGCCCCCGTATTTT. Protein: CASSLASPRGQPPYF.